The text below deals with one T cell receptor (beta chain). Its antigen remains unidentified. The V gene's germline CDR1 is DFQATT and CDR2 SNEGSKA (reference sequence). The CDR3 is 14 residues long. With 0 bases removed from V and 6 bases from J, the gap between germline ends came to 14 bases. This sample is part of a study of CD8 T cells in ankylosing spondylitis. Researchers built TCR beta libraries using quantitative 5'-RACE with molecular barcodes. MiXCR was run by TCRdb on the 5' RACE reads, yielding one entry per CDR3 protein. The sample lists roughly 90,000 distinct CDR3 sequences, approximately 9.6% seen once, with around 30% in the top ten. The study, taken as a whole, reports: Clones linked to disease, bearing a CD8+ phenotype, were relatively rare in peripheral blood. Past studies reported some motif variants in reactive arthritis synovial fluid and blood. Reportedly, matched ankylosing spondylitis synovial fluid was significantly enriched for disease-linked clones. Blood of patients with ankylosing spondylitis appeared to be characterized by a TCR beta motif of eight highly homologous variants.

The J gene is TRBJ1-1, the V gene TRBV20-1; D remains ambiguous. Sequencing was performed on blood, either unsorted or a sorted T cell fraction (not recorded which). This receptor was taken from a male donor with ankylosing spondylitis. CDR3 nucleotide sequence: TGCAGTGCTAGAGATTTGGCGACGGGCCCTGAAGCTTTCTTT. Amino acids: CSARDLATGPEAFF.